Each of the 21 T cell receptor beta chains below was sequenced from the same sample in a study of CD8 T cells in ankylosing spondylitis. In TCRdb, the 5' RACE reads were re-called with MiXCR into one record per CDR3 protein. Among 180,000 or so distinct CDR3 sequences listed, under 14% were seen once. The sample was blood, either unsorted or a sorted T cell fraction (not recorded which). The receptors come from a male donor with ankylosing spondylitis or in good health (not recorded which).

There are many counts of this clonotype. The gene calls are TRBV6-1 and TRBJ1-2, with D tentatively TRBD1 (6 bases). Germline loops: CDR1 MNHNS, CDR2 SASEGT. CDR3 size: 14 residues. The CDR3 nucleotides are TGTGTTTCCAGTCCCCTACAGGGCCTCTATGGCTACACCTTC. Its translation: CVSSPLQGLYGYTF.

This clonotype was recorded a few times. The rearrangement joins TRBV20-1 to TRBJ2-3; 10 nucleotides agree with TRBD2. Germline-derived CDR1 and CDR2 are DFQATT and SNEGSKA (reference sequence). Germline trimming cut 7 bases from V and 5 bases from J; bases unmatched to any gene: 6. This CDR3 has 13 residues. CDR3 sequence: CSVLAGVGDTQYF. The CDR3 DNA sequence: TGCAGTGTCCTAGCGGGAGTTGGAGATACGCAGTATTTT.

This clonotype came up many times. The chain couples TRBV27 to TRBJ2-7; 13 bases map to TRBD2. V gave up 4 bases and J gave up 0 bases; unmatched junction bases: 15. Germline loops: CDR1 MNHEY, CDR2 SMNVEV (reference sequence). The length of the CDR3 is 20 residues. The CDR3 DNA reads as TGTGCCAGCAGTTCCCACAATCCGGGACTAGCGGGGCTTAGCTCCTACGAGCAGTACTTC. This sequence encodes CASSSHNPGLAGLSSYEQYF.

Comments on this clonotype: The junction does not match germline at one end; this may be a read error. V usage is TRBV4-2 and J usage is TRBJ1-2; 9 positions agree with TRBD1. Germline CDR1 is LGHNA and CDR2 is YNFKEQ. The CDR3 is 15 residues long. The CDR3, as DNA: TGTGCCAGCAGCCAAGATTGGACAGGGGACTATGGCCACACCTTC. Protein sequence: CASSQDWTGDYGHTF.

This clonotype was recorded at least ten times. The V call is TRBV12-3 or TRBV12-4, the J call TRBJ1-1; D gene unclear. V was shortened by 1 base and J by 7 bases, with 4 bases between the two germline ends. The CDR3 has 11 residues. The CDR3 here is CASSLGIEAFF. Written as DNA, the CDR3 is TGTGCCAGCAGTTTAGGTATTGAAGCTTTCTTT.

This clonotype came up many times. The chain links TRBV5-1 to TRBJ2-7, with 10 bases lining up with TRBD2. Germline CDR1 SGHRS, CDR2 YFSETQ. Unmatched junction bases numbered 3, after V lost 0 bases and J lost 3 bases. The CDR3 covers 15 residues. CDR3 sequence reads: CASSLGASGSYEQYF. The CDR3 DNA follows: TGCGCCAGCAGCTTGGGGGCTAGCGGGAGCTACGAGCAGTACTTC.

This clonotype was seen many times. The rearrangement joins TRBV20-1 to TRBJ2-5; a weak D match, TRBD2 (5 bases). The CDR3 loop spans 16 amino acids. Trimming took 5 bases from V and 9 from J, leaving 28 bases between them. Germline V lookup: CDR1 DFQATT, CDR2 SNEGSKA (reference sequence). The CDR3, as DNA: TGCAGTGCTTTCCCCCCCCCAATAACGACTGGGAGACCCCAGTACTTC. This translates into CSAFPPPITTGRPQYF.

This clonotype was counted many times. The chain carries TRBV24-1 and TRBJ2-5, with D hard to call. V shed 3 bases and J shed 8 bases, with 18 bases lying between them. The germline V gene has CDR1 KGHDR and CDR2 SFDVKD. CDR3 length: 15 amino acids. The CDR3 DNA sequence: TGTGCCACCAGTGATCCGCGTGAAGCAGTCGGAACCCAGTACTTC. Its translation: CATSDPREAVGTQYF.

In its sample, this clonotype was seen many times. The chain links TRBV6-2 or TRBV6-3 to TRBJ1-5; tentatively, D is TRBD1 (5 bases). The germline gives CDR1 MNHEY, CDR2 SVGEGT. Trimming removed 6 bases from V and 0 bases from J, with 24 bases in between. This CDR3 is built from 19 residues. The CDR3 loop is CASSIQWGTRDYSNQPQHF. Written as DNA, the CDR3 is TGTGCCAGCAGCATCCAATGGGGAACGAGGGACTATAGCAATCAGCCCCAGCATTTT.

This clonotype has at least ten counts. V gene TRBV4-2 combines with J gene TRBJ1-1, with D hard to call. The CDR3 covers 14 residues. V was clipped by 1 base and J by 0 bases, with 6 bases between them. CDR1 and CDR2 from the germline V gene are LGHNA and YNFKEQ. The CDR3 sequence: CASSQGGVNTEAFF. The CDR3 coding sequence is TGTGCCAGCAGCCAAGGTGGGGTGAACACTGAAGCTTTCTTT.

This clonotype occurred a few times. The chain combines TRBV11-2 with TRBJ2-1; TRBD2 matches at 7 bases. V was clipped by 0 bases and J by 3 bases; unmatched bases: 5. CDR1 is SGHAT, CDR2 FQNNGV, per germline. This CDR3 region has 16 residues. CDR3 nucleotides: TGTGCCAGCAGCTTAGAAGGGTCGGGAGGCTACAATGAGCAGTTCTTC. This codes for CASSLEGSGGYNEQFF. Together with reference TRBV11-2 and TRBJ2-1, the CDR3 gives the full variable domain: EAGVAQSPRYKIIEKRQSVAFWCNPISGHATLYWYQQILGQGPKLLIQFQNNGVVDDSQLPKDRFSAERLKGVDSTLKIQPAKLEDSAVYLCASSLEGSGGYNEQFFGPGTRLTVL.

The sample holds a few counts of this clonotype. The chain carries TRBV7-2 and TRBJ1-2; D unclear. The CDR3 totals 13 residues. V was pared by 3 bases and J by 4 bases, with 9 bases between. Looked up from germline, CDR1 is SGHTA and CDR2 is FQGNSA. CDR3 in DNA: TGTGCCAGCAGCTTTCCCAGCCTCTATGGCTACACCTTC. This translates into CASSFPSLYGYTF.

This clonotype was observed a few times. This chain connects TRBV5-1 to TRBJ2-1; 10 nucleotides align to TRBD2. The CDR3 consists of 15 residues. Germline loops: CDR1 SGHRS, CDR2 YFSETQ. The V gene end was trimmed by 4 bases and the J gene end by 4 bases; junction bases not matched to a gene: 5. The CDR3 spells CASSTGTSAYNEQFF. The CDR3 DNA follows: TGCGCCAGCAGCACCGGGACTAGCGCTTACAATGAGCAGTTCTTC. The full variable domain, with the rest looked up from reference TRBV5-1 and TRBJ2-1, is KAGVTQTPRYLIKTRGQQVTLSCSPISGHRSVSWYQQTPGQGLQFLFEYFSETQRNKGNFPGRFSGRQFSNSRSEMNVSTLELGDSALYLCASSTGTSAYNEQFFGPGTRLTVL.

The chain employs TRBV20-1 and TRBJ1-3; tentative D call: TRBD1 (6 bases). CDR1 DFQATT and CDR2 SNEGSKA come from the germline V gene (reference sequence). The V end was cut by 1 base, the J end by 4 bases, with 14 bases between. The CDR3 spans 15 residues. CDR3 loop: CSARAGTLAGNTIYF. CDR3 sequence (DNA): TGCAGTGCTAGAGCAGGGACATTGGCCGGAAACACCATATATTTT.

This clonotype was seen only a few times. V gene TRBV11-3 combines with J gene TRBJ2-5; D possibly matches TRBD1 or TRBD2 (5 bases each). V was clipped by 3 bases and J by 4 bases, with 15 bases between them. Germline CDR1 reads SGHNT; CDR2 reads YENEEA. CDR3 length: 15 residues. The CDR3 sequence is CASSFRPGRGETQYF. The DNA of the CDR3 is TGTGCCAGCAGCTTTAGGCCGGGGCGAGGAGAGACCCAGTACTTC. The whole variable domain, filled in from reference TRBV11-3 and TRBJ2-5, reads EAGVVQSPRYKIIEKKQPVAFWCNPISGHNTLYWYLQNLGQGPELLIRYENEEAVDDSQLPKDRFSAERLKGVDSTLKIQPAELGDSAVYLCASSFRPGRGETQYFGPGTRLLVL.

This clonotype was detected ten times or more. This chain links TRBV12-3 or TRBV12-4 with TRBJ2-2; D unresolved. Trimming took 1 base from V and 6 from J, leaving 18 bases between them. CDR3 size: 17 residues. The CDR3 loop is CASSLVAAFEISGELFF. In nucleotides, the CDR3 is TGTGCCAGCAGTTTAGTTGCGGCCTTCGAGATATCCGGGGAGCTGTTTTTT.

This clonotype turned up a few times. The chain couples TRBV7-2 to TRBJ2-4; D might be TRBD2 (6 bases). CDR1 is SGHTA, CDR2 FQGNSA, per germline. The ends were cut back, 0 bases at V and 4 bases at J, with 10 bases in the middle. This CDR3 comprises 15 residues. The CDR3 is CASSLAEGTKNIQYF. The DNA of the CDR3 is TGTGCCAGCAGCTTAGCGGAGGGGACTAAAAACATTCAGTACTTC.

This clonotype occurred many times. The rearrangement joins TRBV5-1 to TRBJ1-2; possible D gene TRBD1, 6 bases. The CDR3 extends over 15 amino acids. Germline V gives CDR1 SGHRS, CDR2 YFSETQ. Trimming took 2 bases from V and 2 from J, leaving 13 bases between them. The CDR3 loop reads CASSFNRDLNYGYTF. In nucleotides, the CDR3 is TGCGCCAGCAGCTTCAACAGGGACCTAAACTATGGCTACACCTTC.

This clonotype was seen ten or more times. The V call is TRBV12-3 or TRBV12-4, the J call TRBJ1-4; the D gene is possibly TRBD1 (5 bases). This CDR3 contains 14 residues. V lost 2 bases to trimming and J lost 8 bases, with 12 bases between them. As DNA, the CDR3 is TGTGCCAGCAGTTTACGCAGGTCAGGGGAAAAACTGTTTTTT. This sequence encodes CASSLRRSGEKLFF.

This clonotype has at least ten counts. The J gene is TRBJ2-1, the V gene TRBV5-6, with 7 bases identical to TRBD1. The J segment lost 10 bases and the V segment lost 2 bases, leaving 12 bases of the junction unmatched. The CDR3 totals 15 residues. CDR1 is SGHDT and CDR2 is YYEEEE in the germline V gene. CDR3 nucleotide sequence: TGTGCCAGCAGCTTTTACTCTATGACAGGGAACGAGCAGTTCTTC. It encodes CASSFYSMTGNEQFF.

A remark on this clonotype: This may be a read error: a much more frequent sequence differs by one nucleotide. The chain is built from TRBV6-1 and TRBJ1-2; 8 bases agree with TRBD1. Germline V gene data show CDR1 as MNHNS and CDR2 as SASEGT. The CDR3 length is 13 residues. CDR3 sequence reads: CASGERQGYGYTF. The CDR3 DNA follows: TGTGCCAGCGGTGAAAGACAGGGGTATGGCTACACCTTC.